The T cell receptor beta chain under discussion was sequenced for a study of blood T cells in healthy people across ages. The use of a sample-barcoded 5' primer and a J-beta primer mix characterized a second PCR of about 6 to 12 cycles. MiXCR, applied by TCRdb to the 5' RACE reads, yields one record per CDR3 protein. The sample includes over 450,000 distinct CDR3 sequences, under 30% of them seen just once. The germline gives CDR1 ENHRY, CDR2 SYGVKD. The CDR3 is 14 residues long. The V end lost 7 bases, the J end lost 2 bases, and 15 bases lay between the germline ends. These records were also assigned to another study, of T cells of mothers and their children.

Sequencing was performed on blood. The V gene is TRBV10-3, the J gene TRBJ2-7; possibly TRBD1 or TRBD2 for D (7 bases each). This clonotype originated in a boy aged 5-17 years in good health. The CDR3: CAINTQGTTYEQYF. DNA of the CDR3: TGTGCCATCAACACACAGGGGACTACCTACGAGCAGTACTTC.